These T cell receptor beta chains were read from a single sample in a study of PD-1 blockade in mismatch repair-deficient tumors. Method: immunoSEQ multiplex PCR; TCRdb's copy keeps in-frame clones and lacks some. The sample has about 84,000 clones, more than 65% seen once. The specimen comprised peripheral blood, sampled 12 weeks after starting pembrolizumab. The receptors shown here come from an adult with mismatch repair-deficient cancer. CDR3s include the opening cysteine and the closing phenylalanine or tryptophan. The order of the fields is CDR3 length, clone size, J gene, D gene, V gene, CDR3 DNA, CDR3 protein. D genes are given only for firm matches. Clone size is not always given. Where it is, it says once, few, many or a class for expanded clones.

12,few,TRBJ1-2,.,TRBV11-2,TGTGCCAGCAGCTCAGGACAGCGAGGCTACACCTTC,CASSSGQRGYTF
16,few,TRBJ1-5,TRBD1,TRBV5-6,TGTGCCAGCAGCTGGGACAGGGGGCATGGGTCGCAGCCCCAGCATTTT,CASSWDRGHGSQPQHF
15,.,TRBJ2-1,TRBD2,TRBV6-1,TGTGCCAGCAGCCCCCGGGAGGTAGCCTACAATGAGCAGTTCTTC,CASSPREVAYNEQFF
13,.,TRBJ2-2,.,TRBV11-3,TGTGCCAGCAGCTCGACCTCCACCGGGGAGCTGTTTTTT,CASSSTSTGELFF
15,.,TRBJ2-1,.,TRBV18,TGTGCCAGTCGAGAGAAAAGGGTTTCGAATAATGAGCAGTTCTTC,CASREKRVSNNEQFF
15,few,TRBJ1-2,.,TRBV5-4,TGTGCCAGCAGCTTGTCGGCCGTTCGCCGCCACGGCTACACCTTC,CASSLSAVRRHGYTF
15,.,TRBJ2-3,.,TRBV13,TGTGCCAGCAGCTTTAGCGAGAGGAGCACAGATACGCAGTATTTT,CASSFSERSTDTQYF
13,.,TRBJ1-2,.,TRBV28,TGTGCCAGCAGTAAACAGCGGAACTATGGCTACACCTTC,CASSKQRNYGYTF
15,.,TRBJ2-2,.,TRBV7-9,TGTGCCAGCAGCTCCATCCTAGGGAACACCGGGGAGCTGTTTTTT,CASSSILGNTGELFF
15,.,TRBJ2-7,.,TRBV6-6,TGTGCCAGCAGGAAGGAGGCTTTAAGCTCCTACGAGCAGTACTTC,CASRKEALSSYEQYF
17,.,TRBJ2-1,TRBD2,TRBV19,TGTGCCAGTAGTATTACCCTTGCGGGAGGGCCAAGTAATGAGCAGTTCTTC,CASSITLAGGPSNEQFF
18,.,TRBJ2-2,TRBD1,TRBV7-2,TGTGCCAGCAGCTCTGAGGGGCACAGGGGGCAGGTAGCCGGGGAGCTGTTTTTT,CASSSEGHRGQVAGELFF
14,.,TRBJ2-1,.,TRBV2,TGTGCCAGCAGTCTACTAGTAGGGCGGTATGAGCAGTTCTTC,CASSLLVGRYEQFF
15,.,TRBJ1-1,.,TRBV7-6,TGTGCCAGCAGCCACTTGGACAGTCCCAACACTGAAGCTTTCTTT,CASSHLDSPNTEAFF
13,.,TRBJ2-3,TRBD2,TRBV19,TGTGCCAGTAGTATTACTAGCGGCGATACGCAGTATTTT,CASSITSGDTQYF
17,.,TRBJ2-7,TRBD2,TRBV4-2,TGTGCCAGCAGCCAAGTGGCCCTAGCGGAGCGCTCCTACGAGCAGTACTTC,CASSQVALAERSYEQYF
14,.,TRBJ2-5,TRBD1,TRBV6-1,TGTGCCACAAGGGACAGGGGGTACCAAGAGACCCAGTACTTC,CATRDRGYQETQYF
14,.,TRBJ1-5,.,TRBV6-6,TGTGCCAGCAGGTCGAGGTGGGCGGCCGAGTCCCAGCATTTT,CASRSRWAAESQHF
14,.,TRBJ2-7,TRBD2,TRBV6-5,TGTGCCAGCAGTGAGTCGGGGGGTTCCTACGAGCAGTACTTC,CASSESGGSYEQYF
11,.,TRBJ2-7,.,TRBV13,TGTGCCAGCAGCTTAGGAGACGAGCAGTACTTC,CASSLGDEQYF
19,once,TRBJ1-5,.,TRBV7-9,TGTGCCAGCAGCCCCCGAGGAGGGAGGGACCTGAATAGCAATCAGCCCCAGCATTTT,CASSPRGGRDLNSNQPQHF